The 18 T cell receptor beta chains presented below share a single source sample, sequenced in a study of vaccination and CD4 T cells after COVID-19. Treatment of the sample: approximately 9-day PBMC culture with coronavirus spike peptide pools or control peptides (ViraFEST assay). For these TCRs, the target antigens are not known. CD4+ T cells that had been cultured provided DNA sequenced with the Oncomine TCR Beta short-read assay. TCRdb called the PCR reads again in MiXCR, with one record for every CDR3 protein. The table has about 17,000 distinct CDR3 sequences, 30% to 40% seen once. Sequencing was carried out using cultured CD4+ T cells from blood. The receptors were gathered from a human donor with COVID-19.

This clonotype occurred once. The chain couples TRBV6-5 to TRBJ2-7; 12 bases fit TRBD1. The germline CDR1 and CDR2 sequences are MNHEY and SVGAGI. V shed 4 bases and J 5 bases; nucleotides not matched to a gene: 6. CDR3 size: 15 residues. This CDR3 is CASSLGTGGQNEQYF. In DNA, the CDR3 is TGTGCCAGCAGTTTGGGGACAGGGGGCCAAAACGAGCAGTACTTC.

The CDR3 sequence is CASSPGHSNTGELFF. For the CDR3, the DNA is TGTGCCAGCAGCCCGGGACACTCGAACACCGGGGAGCTGTTTTTT. The rearrangement joins TRBV7-3 to TRBJ2-2; TRBD1 is a possible D gene (6 bases). The CDR3 has 15 residues. The germline V gene has CDR1 SGHTA and CDR2 FQGTGA. Trimming removed 5 bases at V and 0 bases at J, with 10 bases between.

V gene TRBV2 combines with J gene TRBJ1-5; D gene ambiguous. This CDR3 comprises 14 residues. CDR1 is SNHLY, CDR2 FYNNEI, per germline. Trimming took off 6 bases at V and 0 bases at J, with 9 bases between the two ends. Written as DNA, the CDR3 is TGTGCCAGCAGGCCCGACACTAGCAATCAGCCCCAGCATTTT. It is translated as CASRPDTSNQPQHF.

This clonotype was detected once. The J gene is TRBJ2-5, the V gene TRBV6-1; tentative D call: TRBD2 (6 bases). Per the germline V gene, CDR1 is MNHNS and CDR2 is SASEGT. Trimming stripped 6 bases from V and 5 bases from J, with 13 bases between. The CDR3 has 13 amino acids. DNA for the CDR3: TGTGCCAGCAGGCAACGGGGGTCGGAGACCCAGTACTTC. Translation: CASRQRGSETQYF.

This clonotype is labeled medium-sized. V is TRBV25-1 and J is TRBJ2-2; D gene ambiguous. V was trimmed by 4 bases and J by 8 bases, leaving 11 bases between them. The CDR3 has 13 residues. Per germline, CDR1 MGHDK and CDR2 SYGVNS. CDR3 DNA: TGTGCCAGCAGTGGTCTGGTAGCTGGGGAGCTGTTTTTT. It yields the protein CASSGLVAGELFF. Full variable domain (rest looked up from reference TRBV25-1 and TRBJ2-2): EADIYQTPRYLVIGTGKKITLECSQTMGHDKMYWYQQDPGMELHLIHYSYGVNSTEKGDLSSESTVSRIRTEHFPLTLESARPSHTSQYLCASSGLVAGELFFGEGSRLTVL.

The CDR3 nucleotides are TGTGCCAGCCGGACAGGGGGAAATTCACCCCTCCACTTT. Encoded protein: CASRTGGNSPLHF. The rearrangement links TRBV2 to TRBJ1-6; 10 nucleotides agree with TRBD1. The CDR3 is 13 residues long. CDR1 and CDR2 (germline): SNHLY, FYNNEI. V lost 8 bases to trimming and J lost 7 bases; unmatched junction nucleotides: 2.

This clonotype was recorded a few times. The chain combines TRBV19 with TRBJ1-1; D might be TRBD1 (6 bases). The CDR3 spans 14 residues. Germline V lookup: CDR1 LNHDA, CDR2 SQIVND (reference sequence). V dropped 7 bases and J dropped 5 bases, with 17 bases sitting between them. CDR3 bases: TGTGCCAGTACCCAGGGGCGGGTGGGGACTGAAGCTTTCTTT. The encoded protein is CASTQGRVGTEAFF.

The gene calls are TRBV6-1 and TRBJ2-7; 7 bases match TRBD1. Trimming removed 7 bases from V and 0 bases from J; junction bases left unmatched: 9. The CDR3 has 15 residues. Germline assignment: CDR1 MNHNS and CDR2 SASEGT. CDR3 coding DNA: TGTGCCAGCACCGGAACCTGGGACAGCTCCTACGAGCAGTACTTC. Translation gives CASTGTWDSSYEQYF.

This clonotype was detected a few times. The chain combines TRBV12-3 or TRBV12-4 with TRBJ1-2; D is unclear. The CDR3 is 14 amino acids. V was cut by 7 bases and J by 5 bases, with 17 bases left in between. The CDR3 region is CASTTGLRSYGYTF. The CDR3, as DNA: TGTGCCAGCACTACTGGACTGCGGTCATATGGCTACACCTTC.

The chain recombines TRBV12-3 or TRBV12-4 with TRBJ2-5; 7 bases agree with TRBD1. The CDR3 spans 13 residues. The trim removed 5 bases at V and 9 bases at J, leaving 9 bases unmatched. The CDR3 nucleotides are TGTGCCAGCAGTCCCCAACAGGGGAAGGCCCAGTACTTC. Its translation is CASSPQQGKAQYF.

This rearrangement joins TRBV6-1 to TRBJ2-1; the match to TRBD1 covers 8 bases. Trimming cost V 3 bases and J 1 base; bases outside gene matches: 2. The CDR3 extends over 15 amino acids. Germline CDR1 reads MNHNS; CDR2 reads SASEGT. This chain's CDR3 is CASSEYRGSYNEQFF. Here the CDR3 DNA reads TGTGCCAGCAGTGAGTACAGGGGGTCCTACAATGAGCAGTTCTTC.

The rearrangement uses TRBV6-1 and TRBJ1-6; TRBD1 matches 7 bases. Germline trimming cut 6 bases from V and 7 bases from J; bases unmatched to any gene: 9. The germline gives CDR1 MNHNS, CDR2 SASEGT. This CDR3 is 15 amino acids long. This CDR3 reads CASRGQVPGNSPLHF. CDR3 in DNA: TGTGCCAGCAGAGGACAGGTCCCTGGGAATTCACCCCTCCACTTT.

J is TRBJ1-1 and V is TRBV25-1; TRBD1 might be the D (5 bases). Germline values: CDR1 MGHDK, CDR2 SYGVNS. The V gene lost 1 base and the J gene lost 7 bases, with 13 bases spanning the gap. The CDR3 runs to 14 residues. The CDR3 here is CASSESGAGREAFF. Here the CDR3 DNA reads TGTGCCAGCAGTGAATCTGGGGCGGGCCGTGAAGCTTTCTTT. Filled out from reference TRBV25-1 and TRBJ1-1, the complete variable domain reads EADIYQTPRYLVIGTGKKITLECSQTMGHDKMYWYQQDPGMELHLIHYSYGVNSTEKGDLSSESTVSRIRTEHFPLTLESARPSHTSQYLCASSESGAGREAFFGQGTRLTVV.

Here the CDR3 reads CASREPTGPSSGNTIYF. The DNA of the CDR3 is TGTGCCAGCAGAGAGCCTACCGGACCCAGCTCTGGAAACACCATATATTTT. The J gene is TRBJ1-3, the V gene TRBV2; D remains ambiguous. Per germline, CDR1 SNHLY and CDR2 FYNNEI. V lost 6 bases and J lost 0, with 18 bases in between. This CDR3 is built from 17 residues.

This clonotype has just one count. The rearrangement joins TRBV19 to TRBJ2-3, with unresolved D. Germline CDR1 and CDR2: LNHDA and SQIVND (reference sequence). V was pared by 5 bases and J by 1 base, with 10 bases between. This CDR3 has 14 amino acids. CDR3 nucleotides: TGTGCCAGTAGTCTGAGACACGGCACAGATACGCAGTATTTT. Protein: CASSLRHGTDTQYF.

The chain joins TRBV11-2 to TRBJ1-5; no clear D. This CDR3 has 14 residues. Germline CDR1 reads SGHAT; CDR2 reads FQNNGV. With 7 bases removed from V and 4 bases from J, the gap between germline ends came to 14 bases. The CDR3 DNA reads TGTGCCAGCACACCGAAAGACTGGAATCAGCCCCAGCATTTT. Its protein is CASTPKDWNQPQHF.

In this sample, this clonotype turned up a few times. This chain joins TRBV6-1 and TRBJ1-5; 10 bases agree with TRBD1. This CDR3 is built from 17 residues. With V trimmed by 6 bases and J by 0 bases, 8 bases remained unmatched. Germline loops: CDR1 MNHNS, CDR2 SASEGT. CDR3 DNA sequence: TGTGCCAGCAGCCCTCGGACAGGGGGACGTAGCAATCAGCCCCAGCATTTT. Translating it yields CASSPRTGGRSNQPQHF.

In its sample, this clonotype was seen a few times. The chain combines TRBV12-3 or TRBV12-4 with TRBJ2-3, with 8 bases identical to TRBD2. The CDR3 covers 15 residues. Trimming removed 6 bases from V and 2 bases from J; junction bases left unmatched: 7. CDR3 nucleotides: TGTGCCAGCAGATCCTCGGGGGGGCCCACAGATACGCAGTATTTT. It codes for CASRSSGGPTDTQYF.